Following are 32 T cell receptor beta chains from one sample sequenced in a study of shared clonotypes between healthy human individuals. As defined, naive CD8 cells were CD45RO-negative and positively selected for CCR7, with terminally differentiated effector memory CD45RA+ cells excluded. Clones were sequenced by immunoSEQ multiplex PCR, and TCRdb holds only the in-frame ones, with some missing. The data hold millions of clones, with about 92% observed a single time. The sample consisted of naive CD8+ T cells from PBMCs. The source of these receptors is a man aged 18 to 35 in good health. Some clones in this sample may be carry-over from other donors' samples.

This chain connects TRBV18 to TRBJ2-3; 8 nucleotides align to TRBD2. The CDR3 sequence is 14 residues long. CDR1 is KGHSH and CDR2 is LQKENI in the germline V gene. The trim removed 6 bases at V and 2 bases at J, leaving 4 bases unmatched. CDR3: CASSPGGNTDTQYF. The CDR3 coding sequence is TGTGCCAGCTCGCCGGGGGGGAACACAGATACGCAGTATTTT.

The chain combines TRBV9 with TRBJ2-3; no definite D call. V was clipped by 0 bases and J by 6 bases, with 8 bases between them. The germline V gene has CDR1 SGDLS and CDR2 YYNGEE. The CDR3 loop spans 13 amino acids. CDR3 sequence reads: CASSVGRVDTQYF. The CDR3 nucleotides read TGTGCCAGCAGCGTAGGCCGTGTGGATACGCAGTATTTT.

As to this clone: Additional DNA sequences in this sample encode the identical CDR3. V gene TRBV30 combines with J gene TRBJ2-7; perhaps TRBD2 as D (5 bases). Germline lookup yields CDR1 GTSNPN and CDR2 SVGIG (reference sequence). Trimming cost V 1 base and J 4 bases, with 8 bases left between them. CDR3 length: 12 amino acids. The DNA of the CDR3 is TGTGCCTGGAGTGGCGGGTCTTACGAGCAGTACTTC. This gives the protein CAWSGGSYEQYF. Full variable domain (rest looked up from reference TRBV30 and TRBJ2-7): SQTIHQWPATLVQPVGSPLSLECTVEGTSNPNLYWYRQAAGRGLQLLFYSVGIGQISSEVPQNLSASRPQDRQFILSSKKLLLSDSGFYLCAWSGGSYEQYFGPGTRLTVT.

V and J are TRBV28 and TRBJ2-3, with 7 bases lining up with TRBD1. The CDR3 has 15 residues. Trimming at V came to 3 bases and at J to 5 bases, leaving 8 bases not matched to a gene. The germline CDR1 and CDR2 sequences are MDHEN and SYDVKM. DNA for the CDR3: TGTGCCAGCAGTTTGAGGGCAGGGGGTCTAGATACGCAGTATTTT. As protein: CASSLRAGGLDTQYF.

The genes are TRBV7-8 and TRBJ1-5; D possibly corresponds to TRBD1 (6 bases). This CDR3 comprises 13 residues. Trimming pared 1 base from V and 9 bases from J, leaving 10 bases between. The germline CDR1 and CDR2 sequences are SGHVS and FQNEAQ. The CDR3 bases are TGTGCCAGCAGCTTAGGCCGAGGGGGGCCCCAGCATTTT. Its translation is CASSLGRGGPQHF.

The chain combines TRBV28 with TRBJ2-5, with 8 bases identical to TRBD1. Germline loops: CDR1 MDHEN, CDR2 SYDVKM. The V segment lost 6 bases and the J segment 2 bases; nucleotides outside the gene matches: 11. The CDR3 spans 16 residues. The CDR3 loop is CASRDGGQGRQETQYF. In nucleotides, the CDR3 is TGTGCCAGCAGGGATGGAGGACAGGGTCGGCAAGAGACCCAGTACTTC. Looking up the rest from reference TRBV28 and TRBJ2-5 gives the full variable domain: DVKVTQSSRYLVKRTGEKVFLECVQDMDHENMFWYRQDPGLGLRLIYFSYDVKMKEKGDIPEGYSVSREKKERFSLILESASTNQTSMYLCASRDGGQGRQETQYFGPGTRLLVL.

The V and J genes are TRBV7-8 and TRBJ2-3; TRBD2 matches 14 bases. Germline loops: CDR1 SGHVS, CDR2 FQNEAQ. The V and J ends lost 4 bases and 2 bases, in that order; junction bases with no gene match: 14. The CDR3 loop spans 20 amino acids. In DNA, the CDR3 is TGTGCCAGCAGCTCCCCGACTAGCGGGAGGGCTTGGGGGATCACAGATACGCAGTATTTT. Protein: CASSSPTSGRAWGITDTQYF.

The chain couples TRBV6-5 to TRBJ2-3; maybe TRBD1 (5 bases). This CDR3 is 16 amino acids long. Trimming took off 2 bases at V and 0 bases at J, with 12 bases between the two ends. The germline CDR1 and CDR2 sequences are MNHEY and SVGAGI. The CDR3 spells CASSYGADGSTDTQYF. CDR3 nucleotides: TGTGCCAGCAGTTACGGGGCGGACGGCAGCACAGATACGCAGTATTTT.

A note on this clone: This specimen includes other DNA sequences encoding the same CDR3. This sequence joins TRBV5-4 and TRBJ1-1; D remains unclear. Germline CDR1 reads SGHNT; CDR2 reads YYREEE (reference sequence). V was pared by 0 bases and J by 6 bases, with 3 bases between. This CDR3 is built from 11 residues. CDR3 amino acids: CASSLGSEAFF. CDR3 coding DNA: TGTGCCAGCAGCTTGGGATCTGAAGCTTTCTTT.

This CDR3 is CAWSPDSWGNQPQHF. The CDR3 DNA sequence: TGTGCCTGGAGTCCTGACTCCTGGGGCAATCAGCCCCAGCATTTT. V gene TRBV30 combines with J gene TRBJ1-5; D uncertain. This CDR3 comprises 15 residues. The germline CDR1 and CDR2 sequences are GTSNPN and SVGIG (reference sequence). The germline V and J ends were trimmed by 2 bases and 2 bases, with 13 bases remaining between them.

The DNA for the CDR3 is TGTGCCTGGAGTGTAGGGGGGGCGCGAACCTACGAGCAGTACTTC. Encoded protein: CAWSVGGARTYEQYF. The chain joins TRBV30 to TRBJ2-7; tentative D call: TRBD2 (7 bases). Germline CDR1 reads GTSNPN; CDR2 reads SVGIG (reference sequence). CDR3 length: 15 residues. The ends were cut back, 0 bases at V and 2 bases at J, with 14 bases in the middle.

The chain carries TRBV7-9 and TRBJ2-7; D is ambiguous. The germline V gene encodes CDR1 SEHNR and CDR2 FQNEAQ (reference sequence). Trimming pared 7 bases from V and 3 bases from J, leaving 10 bases between. This CDR3 has 12 residues. The CDR3 sequence is CASTTNSYEQYF. CDR3 DNA: TGTGCCAGCACTACGAACAGCTACGAGCAGTACTTC.

The chain carries TRBV14 and TRBJ2-7; D may be TRBD2 (6 bases). The germline gives CDR1 SGHDN, CDR2 FVKESK. V gave up 3 bases and J gave up 6 bases, with 9 bases separating them. This CDR3 contains 12 residues. This CDR3 is CASSHGTREQYF. As DNA, the CDR3 is TGTGCCAGCAGCCATGGGACTCGCGAGCAGTACTTC.

This chain uses TRBV25-1 with TRBJ2-5; 8 bases are a match to TRBD1. The CDR3 is made up of 16 amino acids. Germline CDR1 MGHDK, CDR2 SYGVNS. V lost 1 base to trimming and J lost 4 bases; unmatched junction nucleotides: 8. This CDR3 is CASSEFWTGLGETQYF. CDR3 nucleotides: TGTGCCAGCAGTGAATTTTGGACAGGGCTTGGAGAGACCCAGTACTTC.

This clone was counted once. V gene TRBV19 combines with J gene TRBJ1-1, with TRBD1 matching over 9 bases. After removal of 3 bases from V and 10 bases from J, the junction contained 12 bases not matched to a gene. Germline V gives CDR1 LNHDA, CDR2 SQIVND (reference sequence). This CDR3 region has 15 residues. Here the CDR3 reads CASSMAFGTGYLAFF. CDR3 coding DNA: TGTGCCAGTAGTATGGCTTTTGGGACAGGGTACCTAGCTTTCTTT.

The chain uses TRBV2 and TRBJ2-7; D unclear. CDR1 and CDR2 (germline): SNHLY, FYNNEI. The V end was cut by 2 bases, the J end by 3 bases, with 8 bases between. CDR3 length: 13 residues. DNA of the CDR3: TGTGCCAGCAGTGAAACAGAGATCTACGAGCAGTACTTC. Its protein product is CASSETEIYEQYF.

This clone has a single count. The V call is TRBV28, the J call TRBJ2-7; 9 positions match TRBD2. Looked up from germline, CDR1 is MDHEN and CDR2 is SYDVKM. V dropped 6 bases and J dropped 7; count of bases not matched to a gene: 4. This CDR3 is 12 amino acids long. This CDR3 is CASSPAGGEQYF. In DNA form, the CDR3 reads TGTGCCAGCAGCCCCGCGGGGGGGGAGCAGTACTTC.

Of note for this clone: The sample has other DNA sequences that encode this CDR3 too. The genes are TRBV5-5 and TRBJ2-7, with unresolved D. The CDR3 consists of 13 residues. Per the germline V gene, CDR1 is SGHKS and CDR2 is YYEKEE (reference sequence). Trimming stripped 0 bases from V and 3 bases from J, with 7 bases between. In nucleotides, the CDR3 is TGTGCCAGCAGCTTGGCCGGCAGCTACGAGCAGTACTTC. As protein: CASSLAGSYEQYF.

This rearrangement joins TRBV7-6 to TRBJ2-7; D call uncertain. There are 15 residues in the CDR3. From germline, CDR1 is SGHVS and CDR2 FNYEAQ. Between the trimmed V and J ends, which lost 1 base and 2 bases, there was a span of 12 bases. DNA for the CDR3: TGTGCCAGCAGCTTAGGCGGAGTTCGGACCTACGAGCAGTACTTC. Protein sequence: CASSLGGVRTYEQYF.

The gene calls are TRBV9 and TRBJ2-1, with 9 positions matching TRBD2. The V segment lost 1 base and the J segment 14 bases; nucleotides outside the gene matches: 7. The CDR3 sequence is 13 residues long. Germline CDR1 SGDLS, CDR2 YYNGEE. In DNA form, the CDR3 reads TGTGCCAGCAGCGTACCCGTAGCGGGAGAGAAGTTCTTC. Translated: CASSVPVAGEKFF.

V usage is TRBV7-9 and J usage is TRBJ2-7, with 10 nucleotides matching TRBD1. This CDR3 is built from 15 residues. Looked up from germline, CDR1 is SEHNR and CDR2 is FQNEAQ (reference sequence). Unmatched junction bases numbered 9, after V lost 6 bases and J lost 4 bases. The CDR3 is CASSPEGQGSYEQYF. DNA of the CDR3: TGTGCCAGCAGTCCAGAGGGACAGGGGTCGTACGAGCAGTACTTC. The full variable domain, completed using reference TRBV7-9 and TRBJ2-7, is DTGVSQNPRHKITKRGQNVTFRCDPISEHNRLYWYRQTLGQGPEFLTYFQNEAQLEKSRLLSDRFSAERPKGSFSTLEIQRTEQGDSAMYLCASSPEGQGSYEQYFGPGTRLTVT.

Comment on this clone: The germline gene is not matched at one end of the junction; a read error may be the cause. This rearrangement joins TRBV7-2 to TRBJ2-6; the D gene is possibly TRBD2 (6 bases). The germline V gene has CDR1 SGHTA and CDR2 FQGNSA. The CDR3 consists of 18 residues. This chain's CDR3 is CASSPRLGSPSGANVLTF. The CDR3 DNA follows: TGTGCCAGCAGCCCGCGACTAGGGAGCCCCTCTGGAGCCAACGTCCTGACTTTC.

The chain employs TRBV7-8 and TRBJ2-3, with a tentative D call TRBD1 (6 bases). V was shortened by 4 bases and J by 1 base, with 18 bases between the two germline ends. The CDR3 totals 17 residues. Germline V gives CDR1 SGHVS, CDR2 FQNEAQ. Written as DNA, the CDR3 is TGTGCCAGCAGCTCCCCGGACAGACCAGGGGGCACAGATACGCAGTATTTT. Protein sequence: CASSSPDRPGGTDTQYF.

Regarding this clone: A read error may account for a junction end that differs from germline. The same CDR3 can be traced to other DNA sequences in this sample. The V call is TRBV7-9, the J call TRBJ2-1, with 8 nucleotides matching TRBD1. CDR1 and CDR2 from the germline V gene are SEHNR and FQNEAQ (reference sequence). There are 15 residues in the CDR3. CDR3 protein: CASSLGDRSYNEQFF. In nucleotides, the CDR3 is TGTGCCAGCAGCTTAGGGGACAGGTCCTACAATGAACAGTTCTTC.

The gene calls are TRBV5-4 and TRBJ1-1; D uncertain. The V end lost 3 bases, the J end lost 8 bases, and 11 bases lay between the germline ends. The CDR3 runs 12 residues. The germline CDR1 and CDR2 sequences are SGHNT and YYREEE (reference sequence). CDR3 coding DNA: TGTGCCAGCAGCTCCGATACGGCGGAAGCTTTCTTT. This sequence encodes CASSSDTAEAFF.

V usage is TRBV15 and J usage is TRBJ2-1; possibly TRBD1 for D (8 bases). V lost 2 bases and J lost 6, with 14 bases in between. This CDR3 comprises 15 residues. Per the germline V gene, CDR1 is LNHNV and CDR2 is YYDKDF (reference sequence). CDR3 region: CATSRNRGGLNEQFF. DNA for the CDR3: TGTGCCACCAGCAGAAACAGGGGGGGGCTCAATGAGCAGTTCTTC.

This rearrangement joins TRBV11-2 to TRBJ2-1; 7 bases are shared with TRBD1. CDR1 is SGHAT, CDR2 FQNNGV, per germline. This CDR3 has 15 amino acids. V lost 0 bases and J lost 6; bases outside the gene matches: 5. The CDR3 nucleotides read TGTGCCAGCAGCTTAGAGACAGGGTCTAGCAATGAGCAGTTCTTC. Translated, it gives CASSLETGSSNEQFF. Full variable domain (outside the CDR3, taken from reference TRBV11-2 and TRBJ2-1): EAGVAQSPRYKIIEKRQSVAFWCNPISGHATLYWYQQILGQGPKLLIQFQNNGVVDDSQLPKDRFSAERLKGVDSTLKIQPAKLEDSAVYLCASSLETGSSNEQFFGPGTRLTVL.

This chain joins TRBV7-2 and TRBJ2-1; 7 bases are shared with TRBD2. Germline lookup yields CDR1 SGHTA and CDR2 FQGNSA. V lost 5 bases, J lost 2 bases, and 6 bases stayed unmatched. The length of the CDR3 is 15 residues. The chain's CDR3 is CASSPGGSPYNEQFF. CDR3 DNA: TGTGCCAGCAGCCCAGGCGGGAGCCCCTACAATGAGCAGTTCTTC. Filled out from reference TRBV7-2 and TRBJ2-1, the complete variable domain reads GAGVSQSPSNKVTEKGKDVELRCDPISGHTALYWYRQSLGQGLEFLIYFQGNSAPDKSGLPSDRFSAERTGGSVSTLTIQRTQQEDSAVYLCASSPGGSPYNEQFFGPGTRLTVL.

This clone was seen just once. V and J are TRBV27 and TRBJ2-2; D may match TRBD1 or TRBD2 (5 bases each). The CDR3 contains 14 residues. The ends were cut back, 5 bases at V and 6 bases at J, with 13 bases in the middle. Germline V CDR1 and CDR2: MNHEY, SMNVEV (reference sequence). The CDR3 nucleotides read TGTGCCAGCAGTGGCAGGGTCGGGGCCGGGGAGCTGTTTTTT. Its protein product is CASSGRVGAGELFF.

Only one count was recorded for this clone. This chain uses TRBV15 with TRBJ2-7; D is undetermined. The germline V gene encodes CDR1 LNHNV and CDR2 YYDKDF (reference sequence). There are 14 residues in the CDR3. Trimming shortened V by 0 bases and J by 3 bases, and 9 bases separated the two germline ends. CDR3 coding DNA: TGTGCCACCAGCAGAGACTGGTCGAACTACGAGCAGTACTTC. Its protein product is CATSRDWSNYEQYF.

The chain recombines TRBV6-1 with TRBJ2-7, with D possibly called TRBD1 or TRBD2 (6 bases each). The CDR3 is made up of 16 amino acids. The germline gives CDR1 MNHNS, CDR2 SASEGT. V lost 1 base, J lost 4 bases, and 17 bases lay in between. The CDR3 reads CASSEGMGGRGYEQYF. The CDR3 nucleotides read TGTGCCAGCAGTGAAGGGATGGGGGGCCGGGGTTACGAGCAGTACTTC.

The CDR3 nucleotides read TGTGCCAGCAGTTCGCTGACGTACGGGGAGCTGTTTTTT. Translating gives CASSSLTYGELFF. The genes are TRBV27 and TRBJ2-2; the D is unclear. Trimming stripped 4 bases from V and 7 bases from J, with 10 bases between. CDR3 size: 13 residues. Per the germline V gene, CDR1 is MNHEY and CDR2 is SMNVEV (reference sequence).